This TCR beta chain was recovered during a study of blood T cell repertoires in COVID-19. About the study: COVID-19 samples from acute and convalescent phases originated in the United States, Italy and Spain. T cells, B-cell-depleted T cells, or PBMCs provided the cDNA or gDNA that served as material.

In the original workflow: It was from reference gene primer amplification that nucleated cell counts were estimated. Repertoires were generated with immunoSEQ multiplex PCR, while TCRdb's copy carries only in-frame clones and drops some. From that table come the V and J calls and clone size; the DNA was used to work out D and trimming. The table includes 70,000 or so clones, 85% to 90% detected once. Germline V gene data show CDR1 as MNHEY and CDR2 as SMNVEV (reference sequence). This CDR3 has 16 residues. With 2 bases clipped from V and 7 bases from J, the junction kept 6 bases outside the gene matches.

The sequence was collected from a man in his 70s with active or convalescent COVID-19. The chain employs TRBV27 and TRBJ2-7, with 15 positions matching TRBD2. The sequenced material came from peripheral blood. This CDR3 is CASSLMGGLAGGEQYF. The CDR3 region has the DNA TGTGCCAGCAGTTTAATGGGGGGACTAGCGGGAGGTGAGCAGTACTTC.